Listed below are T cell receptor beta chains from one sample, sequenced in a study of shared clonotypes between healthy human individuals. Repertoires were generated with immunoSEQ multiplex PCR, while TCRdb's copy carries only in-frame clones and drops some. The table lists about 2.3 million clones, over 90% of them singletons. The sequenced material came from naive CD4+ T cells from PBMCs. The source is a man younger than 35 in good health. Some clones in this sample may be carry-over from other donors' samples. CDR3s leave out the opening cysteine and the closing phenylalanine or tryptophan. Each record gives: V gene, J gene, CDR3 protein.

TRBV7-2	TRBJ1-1	ASSSGRGNTEAF
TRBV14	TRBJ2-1	ASSPQGGATYNEQF
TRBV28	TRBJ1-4	ASSPPVANEKLF
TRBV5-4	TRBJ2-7	ASQNSYEQY
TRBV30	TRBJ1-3	AWNPGALGYTIY
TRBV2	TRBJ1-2	ASSFGTGDQGYT
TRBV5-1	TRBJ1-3	ASSLGDRLEISGNTIY
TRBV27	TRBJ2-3	ASRIRDAYPDTQY
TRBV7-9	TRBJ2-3	ASSQGTIVTDTQY
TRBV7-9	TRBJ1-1	ASSPRQRNTEAF
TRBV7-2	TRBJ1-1	ASSLIGQGQTEAF
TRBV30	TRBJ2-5	AWSTGVRETQY
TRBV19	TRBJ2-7	ASSRRDSSYEQY
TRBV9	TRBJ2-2	ASSVASGGGELF
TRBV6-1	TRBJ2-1	ASRAGLAGRNEQF
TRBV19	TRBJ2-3	ASAARTGEDTQY
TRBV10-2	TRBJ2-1	ASSRRTGIDEQF
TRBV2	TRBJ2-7	ASRDYYEQY
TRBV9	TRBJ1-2	ASSQWTANYGYT
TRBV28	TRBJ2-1	ASKERGRNEQF
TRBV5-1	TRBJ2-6	ASSFNAGANVLT
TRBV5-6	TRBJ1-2	ASSFQRNYGYT
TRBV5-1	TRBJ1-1	ASSLGATNTEAF
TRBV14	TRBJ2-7	ASSPGFSSGMNSYEQY
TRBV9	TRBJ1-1	ASSETGTGRGTEAF
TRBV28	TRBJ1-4	ASHTRGNEKLF
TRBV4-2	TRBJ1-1	ASSQDWDGSFEAF
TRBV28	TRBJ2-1	ASSSPDRSPYNEQF
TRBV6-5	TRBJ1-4	ASSYPKGAEKLF
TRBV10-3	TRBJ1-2	AISEGQGGYGYT
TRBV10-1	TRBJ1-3	ASSQHRDRERNTIY